This T cell receptor beta chain was profiled in a study of blood T cell repertoires in COVID-19. This CDR3 is built from 12 residues. V was clipped by 7 bases and J by 4 bases, with 14 bases between them. From germline, CDR1 is SQVTM and CDR2 ANQGSEA. TCRdb keeps only in-frame clones here, not all; method: immunoSEQ multiplex PCR. The sample lists roughly 59,000 clones, around 74% occurring once. The source of this sequence is a woman aged 50 to 60 with active or convalescent COVID-19. The rearrangement uses TRBV29-1 and TRBJ2-7, with TRBD2 as a possible D gene (5 bases). Sequencing used peripheral blood. This chain's CDR3 is CSGTGSNYEQYF. The CDR3 region has the DNA TGCAGCGGGACGGGGAGCAATTACGAGCAGTACTTC.